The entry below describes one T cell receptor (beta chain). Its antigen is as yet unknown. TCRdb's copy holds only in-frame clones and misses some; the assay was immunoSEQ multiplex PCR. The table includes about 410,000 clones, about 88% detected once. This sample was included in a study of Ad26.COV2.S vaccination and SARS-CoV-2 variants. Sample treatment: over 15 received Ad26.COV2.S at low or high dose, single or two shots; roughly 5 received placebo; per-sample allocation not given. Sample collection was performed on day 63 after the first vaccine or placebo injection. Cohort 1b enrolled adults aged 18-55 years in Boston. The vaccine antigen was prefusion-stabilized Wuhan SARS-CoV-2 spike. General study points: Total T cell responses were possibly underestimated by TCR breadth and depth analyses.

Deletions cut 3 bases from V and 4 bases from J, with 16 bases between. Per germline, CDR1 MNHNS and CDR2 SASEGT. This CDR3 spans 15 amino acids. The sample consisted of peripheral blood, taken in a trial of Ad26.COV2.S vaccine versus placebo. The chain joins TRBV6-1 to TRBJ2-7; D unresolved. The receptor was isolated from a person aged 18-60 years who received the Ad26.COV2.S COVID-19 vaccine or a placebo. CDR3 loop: CASSESGSIGYEQYF. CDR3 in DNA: TGTGCCAGCAGTGAGTCCGGCTCAATCGGATACGAGCAGTACTTC.